This entry describes one TCR beta chain. What it recognizes is unknown. This sample is drawn from a study of graft-versus-host responses after intestinal transplantation. Whole-study context: Every recipient underwent anti-thymocyte globulin induction, then tacrolimus and steroids for roughly 3 years.

In germline, CDR1 is LNHDA, CDR2 SQIVND (reference sequence). Trimming pared 7 bases from V and 8 bases from J, leaving 23 bases between. The CDR3 loop spans 15 amino acids. Clones were read by immunoSEQ multiplex PCR, and TCRdb kept only the in-frame ones, dropping some. This sample yields approximately 110,000 clones, of which approximately 90% are seen a single time; approximately 0.22% belongs to the top ten. This receptor was obtained from a human donor who was the organ donor for an intestinal transplant. Sample: unstimulated CD4+ T cells sorted from spleen or lymph node cells, taken before transplant. The genes are TRBV19 and TRBJ1-2; perhaps TRBD1 as D (6 bases). CDR3 coding DNA: TGTGCCAGTACATCGCGGTTGGGGGCCTTTGGGGGCTACACCTTC. Translating gives CASTSRLGAFGGYTF.